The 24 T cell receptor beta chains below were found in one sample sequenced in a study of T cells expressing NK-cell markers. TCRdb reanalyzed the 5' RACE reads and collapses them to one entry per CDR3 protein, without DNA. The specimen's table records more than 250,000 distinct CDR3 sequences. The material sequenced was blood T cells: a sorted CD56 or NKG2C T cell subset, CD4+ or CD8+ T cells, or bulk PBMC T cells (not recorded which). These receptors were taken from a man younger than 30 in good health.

The CDR3 region is CSVEGTGSYGYTF. The chain is built from TRBV29-1 and TRBJ1-2; TCRdb's D call, TRBD1, is unchecked because there is no DNA. This CDR3 comprises 13 residues. Germline V gene data show CDR1 as SQVTM and CDR2 as ANQGSEA.

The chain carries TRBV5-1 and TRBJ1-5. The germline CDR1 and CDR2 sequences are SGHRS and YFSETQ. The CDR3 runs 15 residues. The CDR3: CASSSDGSSNQPQHF.

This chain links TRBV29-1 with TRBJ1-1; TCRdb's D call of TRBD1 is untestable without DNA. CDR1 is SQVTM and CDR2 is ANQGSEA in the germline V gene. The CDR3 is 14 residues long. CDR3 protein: CSVGRGHGNTEAFF.

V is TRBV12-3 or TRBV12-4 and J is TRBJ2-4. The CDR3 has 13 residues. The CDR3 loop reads CASMRPPADIQYF.

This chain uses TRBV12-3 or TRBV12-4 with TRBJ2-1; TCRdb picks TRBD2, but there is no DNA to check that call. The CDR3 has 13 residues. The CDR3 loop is CASRLAGGEEQFF.

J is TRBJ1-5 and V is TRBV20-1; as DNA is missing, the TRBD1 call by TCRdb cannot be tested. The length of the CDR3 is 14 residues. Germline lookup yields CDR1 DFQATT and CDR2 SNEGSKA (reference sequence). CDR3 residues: CSASGQGAYQPQHF.

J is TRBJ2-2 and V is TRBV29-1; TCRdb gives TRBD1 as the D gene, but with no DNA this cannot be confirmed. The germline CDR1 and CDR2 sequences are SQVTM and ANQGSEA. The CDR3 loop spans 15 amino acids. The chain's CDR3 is CSVAPGTPNTGELFF.

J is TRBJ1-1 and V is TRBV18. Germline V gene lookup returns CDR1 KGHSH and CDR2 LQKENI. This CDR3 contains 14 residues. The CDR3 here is CASSPANTYTEAFF.

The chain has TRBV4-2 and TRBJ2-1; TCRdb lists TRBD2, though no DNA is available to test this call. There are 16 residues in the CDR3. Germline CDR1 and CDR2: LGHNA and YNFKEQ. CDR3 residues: CASSQDKGALGNEQFF.

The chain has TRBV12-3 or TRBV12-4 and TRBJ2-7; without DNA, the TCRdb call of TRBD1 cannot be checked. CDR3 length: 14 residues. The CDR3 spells CASSRGTGLGEQYF.

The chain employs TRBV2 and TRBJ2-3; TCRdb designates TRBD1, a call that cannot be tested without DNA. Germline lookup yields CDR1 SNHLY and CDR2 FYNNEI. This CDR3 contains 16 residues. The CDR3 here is CASRATGLDSTDTQYF.

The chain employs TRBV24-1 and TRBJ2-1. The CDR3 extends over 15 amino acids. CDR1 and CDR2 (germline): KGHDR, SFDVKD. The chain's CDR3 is CATSPGGSSYNEQFF.

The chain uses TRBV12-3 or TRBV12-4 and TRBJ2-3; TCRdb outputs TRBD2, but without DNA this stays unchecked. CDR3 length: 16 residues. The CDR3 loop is CASSLKLAGRSDTQYF.

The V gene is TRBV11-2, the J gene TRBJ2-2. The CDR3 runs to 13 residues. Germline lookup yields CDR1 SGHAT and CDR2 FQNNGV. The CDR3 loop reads CASRAIGTGELFF.

The CDR3 loop is CSASETEGSGEKLFF. This rearrangement joins TRBV20-1 to TRBJ1-4; TCRdb's assignment of TRBD1 cannot be checked, as there is no DNA. The germline gives CDR1 DFQATT, CDR2 SNEGSKA (reference sequence). The CDR3 consists of 15 residues.

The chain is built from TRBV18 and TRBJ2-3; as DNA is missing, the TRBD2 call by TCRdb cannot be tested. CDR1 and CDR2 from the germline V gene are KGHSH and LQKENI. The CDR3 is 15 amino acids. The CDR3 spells CASSPSGVSTDTQYF.

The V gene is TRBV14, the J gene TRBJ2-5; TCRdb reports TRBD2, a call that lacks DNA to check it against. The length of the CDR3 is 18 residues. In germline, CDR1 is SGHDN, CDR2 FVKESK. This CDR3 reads CASSPFYSGRTRRETQYF.

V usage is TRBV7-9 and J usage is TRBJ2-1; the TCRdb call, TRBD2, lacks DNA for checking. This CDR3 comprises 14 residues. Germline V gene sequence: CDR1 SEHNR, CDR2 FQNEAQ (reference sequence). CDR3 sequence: CASLLAGGRSEQFF.

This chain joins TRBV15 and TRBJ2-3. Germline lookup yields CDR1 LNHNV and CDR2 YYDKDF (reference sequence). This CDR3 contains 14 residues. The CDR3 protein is CATRSSYGSDTQYF.

This CDR3 is CASSSLPGTPYEQYF. This chain joins TRBV5-1 and TRBJ2-7; lacking DNA, the TRBD1 call made by TCRdb goes unchecked. The CDR3 totals 15 residues. Per germline, CDR1 SGHRS and CDR2 YFSETQ. Full variable domain (missing parts from reference TRBV5-1 and TRBJ2-7): KAGVTQTPRYLIKTRGQQVTLSCSPISGHRSVSWYQQTPGQGLQFLFEYFSETQRNKGNFPGRFSGRQFSNSRSEMNVSTLELGDSALYLCASSSLPGTPYEQYFGPGTRLTVT.

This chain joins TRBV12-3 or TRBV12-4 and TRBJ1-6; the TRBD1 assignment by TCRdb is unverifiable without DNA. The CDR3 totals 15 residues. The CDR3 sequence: CASSLRQGLDSPLHF.

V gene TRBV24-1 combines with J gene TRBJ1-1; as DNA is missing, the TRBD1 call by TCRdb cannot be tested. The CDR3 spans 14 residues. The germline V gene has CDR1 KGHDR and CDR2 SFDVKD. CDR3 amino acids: CATSDATVGTEAFF.

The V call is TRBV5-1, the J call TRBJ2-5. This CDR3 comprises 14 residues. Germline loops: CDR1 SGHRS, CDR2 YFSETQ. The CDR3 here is CASSLGVSVETQYF.

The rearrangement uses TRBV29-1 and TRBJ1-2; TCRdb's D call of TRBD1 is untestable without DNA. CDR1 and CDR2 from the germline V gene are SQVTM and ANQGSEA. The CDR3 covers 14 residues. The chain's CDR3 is CSAMGPEQNYGYTF. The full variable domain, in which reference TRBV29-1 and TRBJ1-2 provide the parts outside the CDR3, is SAVISQKPSRDICQRGTSLTIQCQVDSQVTMMFWYRQQPGQSLTLIATANQGSEATYESGFVIDKFPISRPNLTFSTLTVSNMSPEDSSIYLCSAMGPEQNYGYTFGSGTRLTVV.